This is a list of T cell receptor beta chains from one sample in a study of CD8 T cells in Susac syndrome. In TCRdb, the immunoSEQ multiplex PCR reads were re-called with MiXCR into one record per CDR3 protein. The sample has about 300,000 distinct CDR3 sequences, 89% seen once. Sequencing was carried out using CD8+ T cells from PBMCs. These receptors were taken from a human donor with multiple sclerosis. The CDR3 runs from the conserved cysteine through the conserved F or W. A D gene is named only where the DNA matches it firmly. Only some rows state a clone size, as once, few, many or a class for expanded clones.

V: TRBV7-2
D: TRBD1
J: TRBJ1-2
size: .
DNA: TGTGCCAGCTGGGCTATCGGGACAGGGGCACTTACTGGCTACACCTTC
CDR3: CASWAIGTGALTGYTF

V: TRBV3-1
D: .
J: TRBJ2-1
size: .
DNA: TGTGCCAGCAGCCATGGGCAGGGGGACTATGAGCAGTTCTTC
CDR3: CASSHGQGDYEQFF

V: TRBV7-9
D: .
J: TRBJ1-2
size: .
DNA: TGTGCCAGCAGCTTATTGTCGGGGGTCTATGGCTACACCTTC
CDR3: CASSLLSGVYGYTF

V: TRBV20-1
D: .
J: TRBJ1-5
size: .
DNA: TGCAGTGCTAGAGATAATGGTTGGGGAGGCGGCAATCAGCCCCAGCATTTT
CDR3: CSARDNGWGGGNQPQHF

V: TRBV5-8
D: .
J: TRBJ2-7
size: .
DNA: TGTGCCAGCAGCCCCCGGAGCGGAGGCGCCCACGAGCAGTACTTC
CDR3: CASSPRSGGAHEQYF

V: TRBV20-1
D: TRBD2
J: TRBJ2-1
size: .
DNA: TGCAGTGCTTCTAAGGCTAGCGGGACACACAATGAGCAGTTCTTC
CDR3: CSASKASGTHNEQFF

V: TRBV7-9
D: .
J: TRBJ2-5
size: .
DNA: TGTGCCAGCAGCTATATAGATCCCCGCCAAGAGACCCAGTACTTC
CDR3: CASSYIDPRQETQYF

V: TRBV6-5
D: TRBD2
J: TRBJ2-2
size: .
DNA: TGTGCCAGCAGTTACAGCGGGATCTCGGACGGGGAGCTGTTTTTT
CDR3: CASSYSGISDGELFF

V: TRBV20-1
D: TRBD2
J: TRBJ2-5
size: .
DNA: TGCAGTGCTAGAGGGTTTGGGTCCGAAGGACTAGCGGGGGTGGCGAACCCGCAAGAGACCCAGTACTTC
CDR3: CSARGFGSEGLAGVANPQETQYF

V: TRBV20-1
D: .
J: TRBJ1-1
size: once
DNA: TGCAGTGCCACAGGAGAATGGAACACTGAAGCTTTCTTT
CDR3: CSATGEWNTEAFF

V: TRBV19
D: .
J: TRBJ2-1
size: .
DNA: TGTGCCAGTAGTATGGGCGGCCGCTCCTACAATGAGCAGTTCTTC
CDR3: CASSMGGRSYNEQFF

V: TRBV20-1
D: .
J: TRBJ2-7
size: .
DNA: TGCAGTGCTAGAGACCGCTCAAGGGCAGGTCTCTCCTACGAGCAGTACTTC
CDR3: CSARDRSRAGLSYEQYF

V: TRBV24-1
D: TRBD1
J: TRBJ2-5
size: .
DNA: TGTGCCACCAGTGATTACCTGGGACAGGCGGAGACCCAGTACTTC
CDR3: CATSDYLGQAETQYF

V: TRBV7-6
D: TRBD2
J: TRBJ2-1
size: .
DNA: TGTGCCAGCACCTTAGTCCCGGGGGGGGGCGATGAGCAGTTCTTC
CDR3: CASTLVPGGGDEQFF

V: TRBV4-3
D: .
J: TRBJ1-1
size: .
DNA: TGCGCCAGCAGCCAAGATCAGAATAGGGCTAACACTGAAGCTTTCTTT
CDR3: CASSQDQNRANTEAFF

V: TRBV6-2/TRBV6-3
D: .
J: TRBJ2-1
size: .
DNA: TGTGCCAGCGTCGGACGCATGAGCTCCTACAATGAGCAGTTCTTC
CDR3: CASVGRMSSYNEQFF

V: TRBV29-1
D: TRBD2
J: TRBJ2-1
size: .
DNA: TGCAGCGTGGGGGGACTAGCTTATGAGCAGTTCTTC
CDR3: CSVGGLAYEQFF

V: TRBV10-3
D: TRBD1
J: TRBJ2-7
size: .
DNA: TGTGCCATCACCACCGGGACAGCCTCCTACGAGCAGTACTTC
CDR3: CAITTGTASYEQYF

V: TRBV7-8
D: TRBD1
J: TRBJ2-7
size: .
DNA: TGTGCCAGCAGCTTACCCCGGGACAGGGGGCTCTATGAGCAGTACTTC
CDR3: CASSLPRDRGLYEQYF

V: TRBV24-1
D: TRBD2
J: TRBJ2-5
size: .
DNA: TGTGCCACCAGTGAGTTTCGGGGGGAAGAGACCCAGTACTTC
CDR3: CATSEFRGEETQYF

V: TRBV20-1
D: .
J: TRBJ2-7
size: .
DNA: TGCAGTGCTAGTAAGGGTCGCGTAAGCTCCTACGAGCAGTACTTC
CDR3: CSASKGRVSSYEQYF

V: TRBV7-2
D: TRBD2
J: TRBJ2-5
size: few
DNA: TGTGCCAGCAGCCTAACCCCCGTTCGGCTAGCGGAAGAGACCCAGTACTTC
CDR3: CASSLTPVRLAEETQYF

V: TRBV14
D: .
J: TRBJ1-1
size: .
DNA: TGTGCCAGCAGCCAAGATCGACTATCGGCGGGTGACACTGAAGCTTTCTTT
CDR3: CASSQDRLSAGDTEAFF

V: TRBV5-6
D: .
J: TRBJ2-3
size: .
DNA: TGTGCCAGCAGGGCCTCTTCCACAGATACGCAGTATTTT
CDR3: CASRASSTDTQYF

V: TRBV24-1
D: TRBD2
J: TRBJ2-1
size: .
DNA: TGTGCCACCAGTGATTTGCCTAGCGGGAGTAGGAATGAGCAGTTCTTC
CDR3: CATSDLPSGSRNEQFF

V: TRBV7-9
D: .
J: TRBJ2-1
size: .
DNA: TGTGCCAGCAGCCCGCCGGTTGGGGCCTACAATGAGCAGTTCTTC
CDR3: CASSPPVGAYNEQFF

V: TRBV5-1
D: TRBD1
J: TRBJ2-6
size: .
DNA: TGCGCCAGCAGCGCAGGGGGACCGAGGGATTCTGGGGCCAACGTCCTGACTTTC
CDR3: CASSAGGPRDSGANVLTF

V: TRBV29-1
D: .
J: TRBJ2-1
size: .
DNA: TGCAGCGTTGAATTGTGGGGCTCCTACAATGAGCAGTTCTTC
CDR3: CSVELWGSYNEQFF

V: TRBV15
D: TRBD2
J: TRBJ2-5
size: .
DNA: TGTGCCACCAGCAGAGATCCTAGCGGGATTGTTGAGACCCAGTACTTC
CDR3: CATSRDPSGIVETQYF

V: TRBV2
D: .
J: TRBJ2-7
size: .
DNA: TGTGCCAGCAGCCTCCTCGTGGAGGTTCCCACCTACGAGCAGTACTTC
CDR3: CASSLLVEVPTYEQYF

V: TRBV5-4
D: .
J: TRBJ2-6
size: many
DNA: TGTGCCAGCAGCTTCTCTGGGGCCAACGTCCTGACTTTC
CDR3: CASSFSGANVLTF

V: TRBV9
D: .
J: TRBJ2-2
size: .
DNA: TGTGCCAGCAGTGTCGGGGGCGGGGAGCTGTTTTTT
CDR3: CASSVGGGELFF

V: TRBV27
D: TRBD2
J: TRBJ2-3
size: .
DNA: TGTGCCAGCAGTGGTGGACTAGCGGGAGATGCTTCCACAGATACGCAGTATTTT
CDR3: CASSGGLAGDASTDTQYF

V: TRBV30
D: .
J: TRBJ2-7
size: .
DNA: TGTGCCTGGAGTGTGGCAGGGTACTCCTACGAGCAGTACTTC
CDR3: CAWSVAGYSYEQYF

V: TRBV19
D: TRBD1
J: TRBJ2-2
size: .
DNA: TGTGCCAGTATCGACAGGGGTGGGAACACCGGGGAGCTGTTTTTT
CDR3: CASIDRGGNTGELFF

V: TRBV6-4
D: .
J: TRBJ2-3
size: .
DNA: TGTGCCAGCAGTGATACAGAAGCAACTAGCACAGATACGCAGTATTTT
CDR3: CASSDTEATSTDTQYF

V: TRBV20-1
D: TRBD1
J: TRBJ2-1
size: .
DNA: TGCAGTGCTAACCCCGGGCCGGACAGGAGCTCCTACAATGAGCAGTTCTTC
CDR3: CSANPGPDRSSYNEQFF

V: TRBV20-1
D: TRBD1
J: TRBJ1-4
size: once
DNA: TGCAGTGCTAGACCTCCGGGACAGGGGGAACTGTTTTTT
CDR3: CSARPPGQGELFF

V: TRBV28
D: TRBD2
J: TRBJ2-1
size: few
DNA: TGTGCCAGCAGTTTTGGGACTAGCGGGAGGTACAATGAGCAGTTCTTC
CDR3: CASSFGTSGRYNEQFF

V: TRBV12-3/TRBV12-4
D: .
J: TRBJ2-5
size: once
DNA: TGTGCCAGCAGTTTTTATTCCGCCGAGGTAGAGACCCAGTACTTC
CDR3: CASSFYSAEVETQYF

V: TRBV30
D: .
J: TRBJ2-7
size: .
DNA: TGTGCCTGGAACCCACAAGGGGGCGAGCAGTACTTC
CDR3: CAWNPQGGEQYF

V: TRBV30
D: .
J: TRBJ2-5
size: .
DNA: TGTGCCTGGACAGGGGTCACGGAGACCCAGTACTTC
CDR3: CAWTGVTETQYF

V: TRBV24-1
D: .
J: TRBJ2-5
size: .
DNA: TGTGCCACCAGTGATTCCCGCACAGGGATCCAAGAGACCCAGTACTTC
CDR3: CATSDSRTGIQETQYF

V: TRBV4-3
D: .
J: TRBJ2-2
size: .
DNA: TGCGCCAGCAGCCAAGAAATGCAGCTGTTTTTT
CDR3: CASSQEMQLFF

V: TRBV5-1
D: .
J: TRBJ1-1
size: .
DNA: TGCGCCAGCAGCGACAGCGTAGGCACTGAAGCTTTCTTT
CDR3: CASSDSVGTEAFF

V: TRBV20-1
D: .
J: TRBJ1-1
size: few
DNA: TGCAGTGCCAGGGGTCTCTCGGGGAGCGAAGCTTTCTTT
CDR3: CSARGLSGSEAFF

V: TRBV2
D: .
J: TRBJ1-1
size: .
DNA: TGTGCCAGCAGTGAACCACGTGAAGCTTTCTTT
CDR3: CASSEPREAFF

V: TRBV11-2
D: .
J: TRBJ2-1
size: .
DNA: TGTGCCAGCAGCCTCATCAATGAGCAGTTCTTC
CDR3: CASSLINEQFF

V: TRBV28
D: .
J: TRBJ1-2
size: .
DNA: TGTGCCAGTTCCGGGTTTTTAGCGGTGTCAAACTATGGCTACACCTTC
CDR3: CASSGFLAVSNYGYTF

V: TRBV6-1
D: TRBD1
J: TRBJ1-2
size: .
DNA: TGTGCCAGCAGTGAAACAGGGGGCGCGTCCTTTGATGGCTACACCTTC
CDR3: CASSETGGASFDGYTF

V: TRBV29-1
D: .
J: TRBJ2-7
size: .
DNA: TGCAGCGTAGAGATGGTAGGGACACCTAACTACGAGCAGTACTTC
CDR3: CSVEMVGTPNYEQYF

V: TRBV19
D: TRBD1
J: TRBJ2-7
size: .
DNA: TGTGCCAGTGGACAGGGAACCCACGAGCAGTACTTC
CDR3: CASGQGTHEQYF

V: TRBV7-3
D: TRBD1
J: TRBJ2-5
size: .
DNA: TGTGCCAGCAGCCCCACAGGGGGCCCAGAGACCCAGTACTTC
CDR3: CASSPTGGPETQYF

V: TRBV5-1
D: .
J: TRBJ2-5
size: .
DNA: TGCGCCAGCAGCTTGGCCCCTACAGGGCAAGAGACCCAGTACTTC
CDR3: CASSLAPTGQETQYF

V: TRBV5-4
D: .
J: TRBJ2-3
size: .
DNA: TGTGCCAGCAGCTTGCCCCCAGATACGCAGTATTTT
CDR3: CASSLPPDTQYF

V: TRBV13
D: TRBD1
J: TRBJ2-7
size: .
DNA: TGTGCCAGCAGCTCAACCGGGACAGGTCTATCCTACGAGCAGTACTTC
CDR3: CASSSTGTGLSYEQYF

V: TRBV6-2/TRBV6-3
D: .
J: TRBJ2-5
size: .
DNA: TGTGCCAGCACCAAACTAGCCCCGTACCAAGAGACCCAGTACTTC
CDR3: CASTKLAPYQETQYF

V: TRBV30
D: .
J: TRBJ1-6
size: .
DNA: TGTGCCTGGAGGGATGCCTTGGGGTCCTATAATTCACCCCTCCACTTT
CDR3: CAWRDALGSYNSPLHF

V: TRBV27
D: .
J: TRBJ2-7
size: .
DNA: TGTGCCAGCCGTTTGGGGCAAAAAAGCTCCTACGAGCAGTACTTC
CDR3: CASRLGQKSSYEQYF

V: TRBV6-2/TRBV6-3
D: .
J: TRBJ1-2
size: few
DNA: TGTGCCAGCAGTTACGATAGTAACTATGGCTACACCTTC
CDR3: CASSYDSNYGYTF